This note documents a single T cell receptor (beta chain) sequence. The antigen remains undetermined. These data originate in a study of Ad26.COV2.S vaccination and SARS-CoV-2 variants. Study-wide points: People given the vaccine had a wider spike-specific TCR breadth than placebo recipients did. Total T cell responses may have been underestimated by the TCR breadth and depth analyses.

Treatment of the sample: 15 to 20 received Ad26.COV2.S at low or high dose, single or two shots; several received placebo; per-sample allocation not given. Following the first vaccine or placebo injection, samples were taken on day 63. This CDR3 has 15 amino acids. Per germline, CDR1 SGHKS and CDR2 YYEKEE (reference sequence). V gave up 0 bases and J gave up 5 bases; unmatched junction bases: 5. Sequenced by immunoSEQ multiplex PCR; TCRdb stores in-frame clones only, minus some. The sample holds more than 400,000 clones; around 91% are singletons and the top ten take about 4.1%. This clonotype was obtained from a person aged 18-65 years who received the Ad26.COV2.S COVID-19 vaccine or a placebo. The input for sequencing was peripheral blood, taken in a trial of Ad26.COV2.S vaccine versus placebo. This chain joins TRBV5-5 and TRBJ2-5; 9 positions match TRBD1. The CDR3 sequence: CASSLAGDRVETQYF. DNA of the CDR3: TGTGCCAGCAGCTTGGCCGGGGACAGGGTGGAGACCCAGTACTTC.